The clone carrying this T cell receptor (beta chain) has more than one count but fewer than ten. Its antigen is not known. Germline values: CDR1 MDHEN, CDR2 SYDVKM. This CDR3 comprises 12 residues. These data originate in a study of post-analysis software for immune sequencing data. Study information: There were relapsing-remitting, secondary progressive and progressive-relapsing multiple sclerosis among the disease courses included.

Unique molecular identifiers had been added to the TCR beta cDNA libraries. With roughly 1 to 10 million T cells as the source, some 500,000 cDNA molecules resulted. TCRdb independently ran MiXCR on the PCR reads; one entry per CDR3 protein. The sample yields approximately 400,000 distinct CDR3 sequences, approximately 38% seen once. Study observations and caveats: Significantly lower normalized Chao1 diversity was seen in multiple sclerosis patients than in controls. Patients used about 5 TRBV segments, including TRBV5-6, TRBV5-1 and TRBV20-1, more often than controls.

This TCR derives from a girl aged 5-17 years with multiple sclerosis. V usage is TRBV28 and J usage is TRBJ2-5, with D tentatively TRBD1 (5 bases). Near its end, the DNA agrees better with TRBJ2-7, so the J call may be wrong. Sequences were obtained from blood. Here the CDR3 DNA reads TGTGCCAGCAGAAATAGGGGTAACGAGCAGTACTTC. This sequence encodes CASRNRGNEQYF.